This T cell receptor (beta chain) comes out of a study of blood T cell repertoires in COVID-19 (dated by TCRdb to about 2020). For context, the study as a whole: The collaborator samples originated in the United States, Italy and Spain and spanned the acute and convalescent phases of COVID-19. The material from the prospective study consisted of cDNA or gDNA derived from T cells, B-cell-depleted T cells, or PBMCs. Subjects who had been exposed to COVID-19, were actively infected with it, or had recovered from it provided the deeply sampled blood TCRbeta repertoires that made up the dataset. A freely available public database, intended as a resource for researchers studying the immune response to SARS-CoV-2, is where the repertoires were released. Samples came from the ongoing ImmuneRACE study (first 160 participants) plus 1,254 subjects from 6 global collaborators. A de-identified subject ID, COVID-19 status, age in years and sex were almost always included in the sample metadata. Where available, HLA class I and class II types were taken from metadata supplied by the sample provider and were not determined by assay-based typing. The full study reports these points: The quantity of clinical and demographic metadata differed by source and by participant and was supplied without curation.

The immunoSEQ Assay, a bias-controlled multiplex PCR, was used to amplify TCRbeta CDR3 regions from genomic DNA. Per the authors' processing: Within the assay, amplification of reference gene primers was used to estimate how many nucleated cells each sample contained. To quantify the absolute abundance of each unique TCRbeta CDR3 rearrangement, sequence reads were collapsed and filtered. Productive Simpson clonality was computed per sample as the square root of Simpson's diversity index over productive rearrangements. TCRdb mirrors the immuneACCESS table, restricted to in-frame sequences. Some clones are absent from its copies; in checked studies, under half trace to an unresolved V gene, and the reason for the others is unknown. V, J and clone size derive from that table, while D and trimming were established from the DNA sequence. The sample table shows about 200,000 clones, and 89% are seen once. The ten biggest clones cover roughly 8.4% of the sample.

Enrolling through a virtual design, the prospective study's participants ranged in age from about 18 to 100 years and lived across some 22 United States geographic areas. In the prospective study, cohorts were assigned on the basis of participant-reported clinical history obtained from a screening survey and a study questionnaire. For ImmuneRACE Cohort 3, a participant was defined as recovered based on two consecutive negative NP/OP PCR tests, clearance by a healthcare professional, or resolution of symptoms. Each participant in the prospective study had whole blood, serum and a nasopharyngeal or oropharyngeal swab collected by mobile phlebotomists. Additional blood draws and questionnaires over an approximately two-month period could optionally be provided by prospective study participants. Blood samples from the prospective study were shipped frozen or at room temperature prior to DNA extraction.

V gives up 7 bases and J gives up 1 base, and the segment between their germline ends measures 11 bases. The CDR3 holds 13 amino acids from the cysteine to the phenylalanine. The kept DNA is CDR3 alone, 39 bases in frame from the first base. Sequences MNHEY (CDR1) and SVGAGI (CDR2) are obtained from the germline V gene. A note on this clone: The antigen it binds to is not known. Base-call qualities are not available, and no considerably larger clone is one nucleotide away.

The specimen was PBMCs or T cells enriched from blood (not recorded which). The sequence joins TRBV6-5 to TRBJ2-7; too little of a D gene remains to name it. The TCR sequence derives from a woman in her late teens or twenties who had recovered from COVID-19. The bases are TGTGCCAGCATAAGTCAGGATTCCTACGAGCAGTACTTC. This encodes CASISQDSYEQYF.